Shown below are 14 T cell receptor beta chains from a single sample sequenced in a study of graft-versus-host responses after intestinal transplantation (dated by TCRdb to the early 2020s). Reading the label with the study, this specimen's time point is: cells obtained before transplantation from donor or recipient. The library came from the immunoSEQ multiplex PCR assay. Entries here come from immuneACCESS through TCRdb and include only in-frame sequences with V and J called. Some clones fail to appear in such tables; in the studies checked, an unresolved V gene covers under half of the shortfall, and the cause of the remainder is unknown. Recorded for this sample are fewer than 150,000 clones; 90% to 95% of them occurred a single time. Jointly, the top ten make up over 0.15% of the sample. For these TCRs, the target antigens are not known. This material consisted of unstimulated CD4+ T cells sorted from spleen or lymph node cells, taken before intestinal transplant. The receptors here all came from a human donor who received an intestinal transplant.

The chain combines TRBV9 with TRBJ1-4; possibly TRBD1 for D (5 bases). The V and J ends lost 1 base and 0 bases respectively, with 10 bases between them. Germline-derived CDR1 and CDR2 are SGDLS and YYNGEE. The CDR3 is made up of 16 amino acids. The chain's CDR3 is CASSVHPTATNEKLFF. CDR3 bases: TGTGCCAGCAGCGTACATCCGACAGCAACTAATGAAAAACTGTTTTTT.

This chain links TRBV7-9 with TRBJ2-3, with 7 bases matching TRBD1. Trimming removed 5 bases from V and 6 bases from J; junction bases left unmatched: 14. The germline CDR1 and CDR2 sequences are SEHNR and FQNEAQ (reference sequence). CDR3 length: 16 residues. The CDR3 sequence: CASSHETGHMGDTQYF. CDR3 DNA: TGTGCCAGCAGCCATGAGACAGGGCATATGGGGGATACGCAGTATTTT.

The chain carries TRBV5-1 and TRBJ2-3; 7 bases line up with TRBD2. V lost 7 bases and J lost 0; bases outside the gene matches: 8. Germline V lookup: CDR1 SGHRS, CDR2 YFSETQ. This CDR3 comprises 15 residues. The CDR3 nucleotides are TGCGCCAGCCTCCAGCGGGGATTTAGCACAGATACGCAGTATTTT. This gives the protein CASLQRGFSTDTQYF.

The chain joins TRBV10-3 to TRBJ1-6; D not certain. CDR1 and CDR2 (germline): ENHRY, SYGVKD. The CDR3 is 21 residues long. V lost 0 bases, J lost 5 bases, and 26 bases lay in between. The CDR3, as DNA: TGTGCCATCAGTGAGTCGATTCTGGGCCTTCACGGGGATTTGGATAATTCACCCCTCCACTTT. This encodes CAISESILGLHGDLDNSPLHF.

The rearrangement uses TRBV5-1 and TRBJ2-2, with D uncertain. Trimming cost V 3 bases and J 0 bases, with 9 bases left between them. The germline gives CDR1 SGHRS, CDR2 YFSETQ. CDR3 length equals 15 residues. The CDR3 DNA is TGCGCCAGCAGCTCTCGGACCTCGAACACCGGGGAGCTGTTTTTT. Translating gives CASSSRTSNTGELFF.

The rearrangement joins TRBV4-2 to TRBJ2-3; D is unclear. Germline CDR1 and CDR2: LGHNA and YNFKEQ. V gave up 0 bases and J gave up 4 bases, with 11 bases separating them. The CDR3 extends over 15 amino acids. CDR3 residues: CASSQDGRVPDTQYF. The CDR3 DNA sequence: TGTGCCAGCAGCCAAGATGGTAGAGTGCCAGATACGCAGTATTTT.

The V gene is TRBV5-4, the J gene TRBJ1-2; 7 bases fit TRBD1. This CDR3 spans 17 amino acids. The germline V gene encodes CDR1 SGHNT and CDR2 YYREEE (reference sequence). V lost 5 bases and J lost 4; bases outside the gene matches: 17. This CDR3 is CASSRQSGGGSGYGYTF. Here the CDR3 DNA reads TGTGCCAGCAGTCGACAAAGTGGAGGGGGCTCTGGCTATGGCTACACCTTC. Using reference TRBV5-4 and TRBJ1-2 for the parts outside the CDR3, the full variable domain is ETGVTQSPTHLIKTRGQQVTLRCSSQSGHNTVSWYQQALGQGPQFIFQYYREEENGRGNFPPRFSGLQFPNYSSELNVNALELDDSALYLCASSRQSGGGSGYGYTFGSGTRLTVV.

This clone has a single count. CDR3 region: CASSLSAYYGYTF. The CDR3, as DNA: TGTGCCAGCAGCTTGTCCGCCTATTATGGCTACACCTTC. The rearrangement links TRBV5-6 to TRBJ1-2; D call uncertain. CDR3 length: 13 amino acids. Germline CDR1 SGHDT, CDR2 YYEEEE. The V gene lost 1 base and the J gene lost 5 bases, with 9 bases spanning the gap.

V is TRBV5-1 and J is TRBJ2-5; D might be TRBD1 (5 bases). Germline V gene data show CDR1 as SGHRS and CDR2 as YFSETQ. CDR3 length: 13 amino acids. Trimming cost V 0 bases and J 2 bases, with 5 bases left between them. The chain's CDR3 is CASSLGQQETQYF. For the CDR3, the DNA is TGCGCCAGCAGCTTGGGACAGCAAGAGACCCAGTACTTC. Full variable domain (remainder filled in from reference TRBV5-1 and TRBJ2-5): KAGVTQTPRYLIKTRGQQVTLSCSPISGHRSVSWYQQTPGQGLQFLFEYFSETQRNKGNFPGRFSGRQFSNSRSEMNVSTLELGDSALYLCASSLGQQETQYFGPGTRLLVL.

The chain employs TRBV2 and TRBJ1-2; 7 bases map to TRBD1. Losses at the gene ends were 6 bases for V and 7 bases for J; bases not matched to a gene: 5. The germline gives CDR1 SNHLY, CDR2 FYNNEI. The CDR3 length is 12 residues. This CDR3 is CASSQGVGGYTF. The CDR3 nucleotides read TGTGCCAGCAGCCAGGGGGTGGGTGGCTACACCTTC.

The chain recombines TRBV19 with TRBJ1-5, with a tentative D call TRBD1 (6 bases). This CDR3 has 15 amino acids. Trimming stripped 3 bases from V and 3 bases from J, with 12 bases between. Looked up from germline, CDR1 is LNHDA and CDR2 is SQIVND (reference sequence). DNA for the CDR3: TGTGCCAGTAGTATTTTACAGGGTACCAATCAGCCCCAGCATTTT. This translates into CASSILQGTNQPQHF.

This clone appeared once. This sequence joins TRBV10-2 and TRBJ2-1, with TRBD2 matching 14 bases. CDR3 size: 19 residues. Germline CDR1 and CDR2: WSHSY and SAAADI. J was trimmed by 4 bases and V by 9 bases; bases with no gene match: 17. CDR3 coding DNA: TGCGCCAGTGTCCTAGGGGGACTAGCGGGGGCCCAACTTTACAATGAGCAGTTCTTC. This sequence encodes CASVLGGLAGAQLYNEQFF.

The V gene is TRBV19, the J gene TRBJ1-2, with 7 bases that match TRBD1. The germline CDR1 and CDR2 sequences are LNHDA and SQIVND (reference sequence). This CDR3 is 17 amino acids long. J lost 8 bases, V lost 7 bases, and 22 bases had no gene match. This CDR3 reads CASTLGPGTASRRGYTF. CDR3 DNA: TGTGCCAGTACCCTCGGACCCGGGACAGCCTCAAGGAGGGGCTACACCTTC. Based on the CDR3 plus reference TRBV19 and TRBJ1-2, the full variable domain is DGGITQSPKYLFRKEGQNVTLSCEQNLNHDAMYWYRQDPGQGLRLIYYSQIVNDFQKGDIAEGYSVSREKKESFPLTVTSAQKNPTAFYLCASTLGPGTASRRGYTFGSGTRLTVV.

The chain recombines TRBV10-1 with TRBJ1-2; the match to TRBD1 covers 7 bases. Germline loops: CDR1 WNHNN, CDR2 SYGVQD (reference sequence). The CDR3 consists of 13 residues. After removal of 7 bases from V and 5 bases from J, the junction contained 7 bases not matched to a gene. CDR3 in DNA: TGCGCCAGCAAAATCAGGGGGAGGTATGGCTACACCTTC. Amino acids: CASKIRGRYGYTF.